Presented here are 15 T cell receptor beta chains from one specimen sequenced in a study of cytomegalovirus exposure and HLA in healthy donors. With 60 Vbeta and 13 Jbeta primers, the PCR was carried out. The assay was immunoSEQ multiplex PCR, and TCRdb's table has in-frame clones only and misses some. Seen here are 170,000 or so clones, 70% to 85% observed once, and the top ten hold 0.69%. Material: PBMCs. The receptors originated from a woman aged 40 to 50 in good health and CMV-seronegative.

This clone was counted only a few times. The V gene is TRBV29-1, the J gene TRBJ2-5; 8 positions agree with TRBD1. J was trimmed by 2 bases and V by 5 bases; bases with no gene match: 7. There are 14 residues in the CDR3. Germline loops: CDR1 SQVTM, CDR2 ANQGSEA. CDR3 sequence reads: CSVTTGGWQETQYF. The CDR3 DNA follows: TGCAGCGTTACAACAGGGGGTTGGCAAGAGACCCAGTACTTC.

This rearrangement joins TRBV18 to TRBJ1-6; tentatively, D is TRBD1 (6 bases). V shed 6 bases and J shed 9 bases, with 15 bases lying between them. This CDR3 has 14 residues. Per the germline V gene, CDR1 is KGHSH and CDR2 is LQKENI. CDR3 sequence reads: CASSDRQGISPLHF. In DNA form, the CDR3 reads TGTGCCAGCTCGGATAGGCAGGGGATTTCACCCCTCCACTTT.

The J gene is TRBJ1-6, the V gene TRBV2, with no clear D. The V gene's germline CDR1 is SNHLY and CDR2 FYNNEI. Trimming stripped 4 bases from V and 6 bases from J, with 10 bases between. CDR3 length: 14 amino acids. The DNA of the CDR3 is TGTGCCAGCAGTGGGTTACCGGTTAATTCACCCCTCCACTTT. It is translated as CASSGLPVNSPLHF.

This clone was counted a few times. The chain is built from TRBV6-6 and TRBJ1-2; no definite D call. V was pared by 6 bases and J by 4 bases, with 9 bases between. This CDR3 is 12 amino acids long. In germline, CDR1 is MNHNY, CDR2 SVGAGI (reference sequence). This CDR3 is CASSGLGYGYTF. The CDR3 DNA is TGTGCCAGCAGCGGACTGGGCTATGGCTACACCTTC.

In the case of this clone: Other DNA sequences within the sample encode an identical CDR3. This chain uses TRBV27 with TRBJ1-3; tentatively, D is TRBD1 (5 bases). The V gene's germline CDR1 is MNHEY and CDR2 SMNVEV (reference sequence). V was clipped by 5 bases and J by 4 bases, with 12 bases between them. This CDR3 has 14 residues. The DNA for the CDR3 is TGTGCCAGCAGTCCCGACAGTATCGGAAACACCATATATTTT. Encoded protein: CASSPDSIGNTIYF.

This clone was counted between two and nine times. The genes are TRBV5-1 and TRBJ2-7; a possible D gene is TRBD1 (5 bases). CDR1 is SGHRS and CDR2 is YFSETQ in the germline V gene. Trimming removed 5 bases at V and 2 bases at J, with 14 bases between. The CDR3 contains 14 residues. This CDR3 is CASSLTTVTYEQYF. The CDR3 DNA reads TGCGCCAGCAGTCTGACGACAGTGACCTACGAGCAGTACTTC.

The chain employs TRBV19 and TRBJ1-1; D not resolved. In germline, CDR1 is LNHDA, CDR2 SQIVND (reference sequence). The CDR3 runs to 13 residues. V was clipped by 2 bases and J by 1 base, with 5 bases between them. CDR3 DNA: TGTGCCAGTAGTATAATTAGGAACACTGAAGCTTTCTTT. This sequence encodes CASSIIRNTEAFF.

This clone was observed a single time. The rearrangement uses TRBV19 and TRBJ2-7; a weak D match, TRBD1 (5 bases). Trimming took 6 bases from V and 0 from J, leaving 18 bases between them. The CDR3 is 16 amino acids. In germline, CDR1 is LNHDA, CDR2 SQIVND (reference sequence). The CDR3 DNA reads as TGTGCCAGTAGCTCCCAGGGAACGGGTCACTCCTACGAGCAGTACTTC. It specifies CASSSQGTGHSYEQYF.

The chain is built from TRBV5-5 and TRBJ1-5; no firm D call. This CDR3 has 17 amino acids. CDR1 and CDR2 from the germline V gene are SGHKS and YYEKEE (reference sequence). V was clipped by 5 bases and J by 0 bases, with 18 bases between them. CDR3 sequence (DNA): TGTGCCAGCAGGGCCGCAGGAGGGCAGTATAGCAATCAGCCCCAGCATTTT. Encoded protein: CASRAAGGQYSNQPQHF.

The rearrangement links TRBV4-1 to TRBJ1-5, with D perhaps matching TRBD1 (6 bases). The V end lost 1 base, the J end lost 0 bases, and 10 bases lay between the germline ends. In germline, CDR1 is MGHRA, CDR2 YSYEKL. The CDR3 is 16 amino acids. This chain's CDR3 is CASSQGPGDSNQPQHF. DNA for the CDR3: TGCGCCAGCAGCCAAGGTCCAGGGGATAGCAATCAGCCCCAGCATTTT.

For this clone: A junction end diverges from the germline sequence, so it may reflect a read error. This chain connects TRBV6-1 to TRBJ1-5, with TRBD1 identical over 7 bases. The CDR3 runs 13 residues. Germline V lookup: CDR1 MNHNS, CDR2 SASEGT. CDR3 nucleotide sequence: TGTGCCAGCAGTGGGACAGGCAACCAGCCCCAGCATTTT. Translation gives CASSGTGNQPQHF.

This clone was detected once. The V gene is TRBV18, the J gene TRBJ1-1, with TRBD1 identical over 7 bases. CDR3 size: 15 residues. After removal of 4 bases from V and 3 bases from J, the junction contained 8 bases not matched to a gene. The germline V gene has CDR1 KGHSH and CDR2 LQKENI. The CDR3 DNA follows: TGTGCCAGCTCACTAATAGGCGGGACAGACACTGAAGCTTTCTTT. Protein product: CASSLIGGTDTEAFF.

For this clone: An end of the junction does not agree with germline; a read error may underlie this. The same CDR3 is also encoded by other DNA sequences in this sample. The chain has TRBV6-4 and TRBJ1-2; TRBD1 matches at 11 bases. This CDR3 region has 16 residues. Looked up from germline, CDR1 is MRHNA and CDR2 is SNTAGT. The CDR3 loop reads CASSDQTGQGADGYTF. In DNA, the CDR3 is TGTGCCAGCAGTGACCAGACAGGACAGGGGGCAGATGGCTACACTTTC.

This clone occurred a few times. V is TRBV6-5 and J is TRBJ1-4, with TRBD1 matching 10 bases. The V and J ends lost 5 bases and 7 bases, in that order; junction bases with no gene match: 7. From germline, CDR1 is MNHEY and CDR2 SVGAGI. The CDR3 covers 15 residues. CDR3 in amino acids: CASSQPGTGVEKLFF. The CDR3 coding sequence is TGTGCCAGCAGTCAACCTGGGACAGGGGTTGAAAAACTGTTTTTT.

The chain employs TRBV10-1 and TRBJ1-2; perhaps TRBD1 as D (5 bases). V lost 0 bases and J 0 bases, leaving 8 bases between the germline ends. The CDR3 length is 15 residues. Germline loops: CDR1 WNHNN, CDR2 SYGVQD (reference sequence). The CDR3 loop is CASSESRGANYGYTF. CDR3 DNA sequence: TGCGCCAGCAGTGAGTCGCGGGGGGCTAACTATGGCTACACCTTC.